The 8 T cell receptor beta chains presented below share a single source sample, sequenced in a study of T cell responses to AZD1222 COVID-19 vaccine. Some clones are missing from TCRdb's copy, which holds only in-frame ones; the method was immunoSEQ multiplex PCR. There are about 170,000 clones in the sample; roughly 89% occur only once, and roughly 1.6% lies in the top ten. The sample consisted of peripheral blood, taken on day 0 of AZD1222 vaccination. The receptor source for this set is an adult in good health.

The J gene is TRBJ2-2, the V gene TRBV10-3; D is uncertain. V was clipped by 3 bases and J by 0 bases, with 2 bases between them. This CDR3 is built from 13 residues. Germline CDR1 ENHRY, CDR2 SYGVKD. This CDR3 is CAISDANTGELFF. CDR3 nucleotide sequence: TGTGCCATCAGTGACGCGAACACCGGGGAGCTGTTTTTT.

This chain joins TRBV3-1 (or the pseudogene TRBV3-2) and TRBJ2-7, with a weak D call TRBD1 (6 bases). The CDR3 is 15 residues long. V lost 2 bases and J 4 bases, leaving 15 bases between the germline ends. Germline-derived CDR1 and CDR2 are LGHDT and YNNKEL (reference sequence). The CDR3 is CASSQPTGQPYEQYF. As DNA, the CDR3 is TGTGCCAGCAGCCAACCTACCGGACAGCCTTACGAGCAGTACTTC.

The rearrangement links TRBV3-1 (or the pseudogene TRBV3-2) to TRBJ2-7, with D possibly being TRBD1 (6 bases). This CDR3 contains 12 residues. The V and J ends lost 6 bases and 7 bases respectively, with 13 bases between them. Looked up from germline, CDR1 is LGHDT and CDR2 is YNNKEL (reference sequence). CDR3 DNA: TGTGCCAGCAGTCATCTACAGGGAGAGCAGTACTTC. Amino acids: CASSHLQGEQYF.

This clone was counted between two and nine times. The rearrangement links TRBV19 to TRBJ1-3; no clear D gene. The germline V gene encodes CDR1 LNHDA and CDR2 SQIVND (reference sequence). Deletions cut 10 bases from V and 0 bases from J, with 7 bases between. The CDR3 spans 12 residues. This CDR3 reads CATSSSGNTIYF. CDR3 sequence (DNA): TGTGCCACGTCGTCCTCTGGAAACACCATATATTTT.

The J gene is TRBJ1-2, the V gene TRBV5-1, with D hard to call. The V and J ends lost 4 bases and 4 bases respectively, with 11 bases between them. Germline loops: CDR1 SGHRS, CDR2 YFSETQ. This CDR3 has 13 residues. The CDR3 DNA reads TGCGCCAGCAGCACGGACGGAGGCTATGGCTACACCTTC. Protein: CASSTDGGYGYTF.

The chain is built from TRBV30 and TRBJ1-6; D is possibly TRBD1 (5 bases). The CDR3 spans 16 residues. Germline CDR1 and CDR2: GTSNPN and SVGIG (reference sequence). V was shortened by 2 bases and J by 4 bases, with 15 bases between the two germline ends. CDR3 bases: TGTGCCTGGAGTTGGGGGGGATCGTTTTATAATTCACCCCTCCACTTT. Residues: CAWSWGGSFYNSPLHF. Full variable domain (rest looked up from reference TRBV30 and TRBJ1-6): SQTIHQWPATLVQPVGSPLSLECTVEGTSNPNLYWYRQAAGRGLQLLFYSVGIGQISSEVPQNLSASRPQDRQFILSSKKLLLSDSGFYLCAWSWGGSFYNSPLHFGNGTRLTVT.

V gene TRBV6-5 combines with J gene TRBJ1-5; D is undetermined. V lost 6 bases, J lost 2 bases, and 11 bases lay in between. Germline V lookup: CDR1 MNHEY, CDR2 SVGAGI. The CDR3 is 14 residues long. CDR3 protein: CASSRGWGNQPQHF. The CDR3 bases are TGTGCCAGCAGCCGTGGATGGGGCAATCAGCCCCAGCATTTT.

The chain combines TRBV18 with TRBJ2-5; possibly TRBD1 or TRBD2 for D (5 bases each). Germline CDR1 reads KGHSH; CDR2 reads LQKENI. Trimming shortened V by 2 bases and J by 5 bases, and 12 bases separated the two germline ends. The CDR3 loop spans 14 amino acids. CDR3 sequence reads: CASSPSGPAETQYF. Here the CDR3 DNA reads TGTGCCAGCTCACCATCGGGACCAGCTGAGACCCAGTACTTC.